The TCR beta chain described here comes from a study of T cell clusters in autoimmune cytopenias. Multiplex touch-down PCR amplified TRB using TRB-A and TRB-B pools in one tube. From its re-call of the multiplex PCR reads, TCRdb lists each CDR3 protein once, without DNA. This sample's clone table lists roughly 2,700 distinct CDR3 sequences. General study results and limits: No cluster-lack signature appeared between secondary cytopenia and chronic lymphocytic leukemia patients, apparently due to lymphoma masking. Healthy donors had around 3.1-fold more exclusive TRB clusters than active autoimmune hepatitis patients. Functional roles of the in silico T cell clusters still await experimental validation.

Germline CDR1 and CDR2: MNHNS and SASEGT. The CDR3 contains 15 residues. By frequency, this clonotype is medium-sized (0.01 to 0.1%). Its matching antigen is unknown. TRB amplification used approximately 250 ng of peripheral blood genomic DNA. Sample: peripheral blood. The TCR comes from a human donor with an autoimmune cytopenia or autoimmune hepatitis (not recorded which). This rearrangement joins TRBV6-1 to TRBJ1-3. This CDR3 is CASSVHLSSGNTIYF.